Listed below are T cell receptor beta chains from one sample, sequenced in a study of T-cell memory formation after mild COVID-19. TCRdb analysed the 5' RACE reads with MiXCR anew, one entry per CDR3 protein. The sample has 350,000 to 500,000 distinct CDR3 sequences, 20% to 30% seen once. The sequencing sample was made of PBMCs or a T cell subset sorted from them (not recorded which). Receptor source: an adult woman who had mild COVID-19 (a few samples of this study predate the infection). Cell type and time point are not known. The CDR3 runs from the conserved cysteine through the conserved F or W. Each record gives: J gene, V gene, D gene, clone size, CDR3 protein, CDR3 DNA. A D gene is named only where the DNA matches it firmly. Clone sizes are given selectively: once, few, many, or a class where the clone is expanded.

TRBJ1-1	TRBV12-3/TRBV12-4	NA	few	CASTFTGDEAFF	TGTGCCAGCACTTTTACTGGCGATGAAGCTTTCTTT
TRBJ1-1	TRBV4-1	NA	NA	CASSQVGQGIHGTEAFF	TGCGCCAGCAGCCAAGTCGGCCAGGGGATCCATGGAACTGAAGCTTTCTTT
TRBJ1-2	TRBV5-6	NA	NA	CASSFSERGYGYTF	TGTGCCAGCAGCTTCTCGGAAAGGGGATATGGCTACACCTTC
TRBJ2-6	TRBV12-3/TRBV12-4	NA	few	CASSPHTRGANVLTF	TGTGCCAGCAGTCCGCACACCCGGGGGGCCAACGTCCTGACTTTC
TRBJ2-5	TRBV4-1	NA	few	CASSQGHKYQETQYF	TGCGCCAGCAGCCAGGGCCACAAGTACCAAGAGACCCAGTACTTC
TRBJ2-7	TRBV6-6	NA	few	CASSYQLRGRGTYEQYF	TGTGCCAGCAGTTACCAACTTCGGGGCAGGGGAACCTACGAGCAGTACTTC
TRBJ1-1	TRBV20-1	NA	many	CSARDPIKGNTEAFF	TGCAGTGCTAGAGACCCTATAAAGGGGAACACTGAAGCTTTCTTT
TRBJ2-7	TRBV29-1	NA	few	CSVEVFREQYF	TGCAGCGTTGAAGTTTTTCGAGAGCAGTACTTC
TRBJ2-7	TRBV5-5	TRBD2	few	CASSLGIAGSYEQYF	TGTGCCAGCAGCTTGGGGATAGCGGGATCCTACGAGCAGTACTTC
TRBJ2-7	TRBV12-3/TRBV12-4	NA	many	CASRLAASYEQYF	TGTGCCAGCAGATTAGCGGCCTCCTACGAGCAGTACTTC
TRBJ1-2	TRBV19	NA	few	CATARARGSYGYTF	TGTGCCACGGCCCGGGCAAGGGGGTCCTATGGCTACACCTTC
TRBJ2-5	TRBV2	NA	NA	CASGEEETQYF	TGTGCCAGCGGGGAGGAAGAGACCCAGTACTTC
TRBJ2-3	TRBV5-5	TRBD1	NA	CASSRGTGGDTQYF	TGTGCCAGCAGCAGAGGGACAGGAGGAGATACGCAGTATTTT
TRBJ2-1	TRBV20-1	NA	few	CSARERDSLEQFF	TGCAGTGCTAGAGAACGGGACTCCCTGGAGCAGTTCTTC
TRBJ2-2	TRBV24-1	NA	NA	CATSGEDAEAVTGELFF	TGTGCCACCAGTGGAGAGGACGCAGAGGCTGTCACCGGGGAGCTGTTTTTT
TRBJ2-1	TRBV7-8	TRBD1	NA	CASSPPDRVSYNEQFF	TGTGCCAGCAGCCCCCCGGACAGGGTCTCCTACAATGAGCAGTTCTTC
TRBJ2-7	TRBV7-8	TRBD2	few	CASSSPSGGRYEQYF	TGTGCCAGCAGCTCGCCTAGCGGGGGGCGCTACGAGCAGTACTTC
TRBJ1-1	TRBV4-1	NA	NA	CASSQGPGFNTEAFF	TGCGCCAGCAGCCAAGGTCCGGGATTTAACACTGAAGCTTTCTTT
TRBJ1-2	TRBV2	NA	NA	CASSEGRVTYGYTF	TGTGCCAGCAGTGAAGGCAGGGTGACCTATGGCTACACCTTC
TRBJ1-1	TRBV6-5	NA	few	CASSYGGGRGMNTEAFF	TGTGCCAGCAGTTACGGGGGAGGGAGGGGCATGAACACTGAAGCTTTCTTT
TRBJ1-1	TRBV10-3	NA	few	CAIRGGGGVEAFF	TGTGCCATCAGAGGAGGTGGGGGGGTTGAAGCTTTCTTT
TRBJ1-2	TRBV9	NA	NA	CASSPGGRANYGYTF	TGTGCCAGCAGCCCCGGTGGCAGGGCGAACTATGGCTACACCTTC
TRBJ2-2	TRBV12-3/TRBV12-4	TRBD1	few	CASIYRGPGELFF	TGTGCCAGCATTTACAGGGGTCCCGGGGAGCTGTTTTTT
TRBJ1-2	TRBV6-6	NA	NA	CASNQIRFYGYTF	TGTGCCAGCAACCAAATTAGGTTCTATGGCTACACCTTC
TRBJ2-1	TRBV29-1	TRBD2	NA	CSVVGLARPYNEQFF	TGCAGCGTTGTGGGACTAGCGAGGCCCTACAATGAGCAGTTCTTC
TRBJ1-5	TRBV15	TRBD1	NA	CATGQGETNQPQHF	TGTGCCACCGGGCAGGGGGAGACCAATCAGCCCCAGCATTTT
TRBJ1-2	TRBV4-2	TRBD1	few	CASSYEGQGAYGYTF	TGTGCCAGCAGCTATGAGGGACAGGGGGCCTATGGCTACACCTTC
TRBJ2-2	TRBV24-1	NA	few	CATTETSGELFF	TGTGCCACCACTGAGACATCCGGGGAGCTGTTTTTT
TRBJ1-5	TRBV6-6	NA	few	CASMGISQPQHF	TGTGCCAGCATGGGGATAAGTCAGCCCCAGCATTTT
TRBJ2-3	TRBV11-2	TRBD2	many	CASSFSGAPRDTQYF	TGTGCCAGCAGCTTTAGCGGGGCCCCCCGCGATACGCAGTATTTT
TRBJ2-1	TRBV19	NA	many	CASSLDVYNEQFF	TGTGCCAGTAGTCTTGACGTCTACAATGAGCAGTTCTTC
TRBJ2-7	TRBV28	NA	few	CASSFEVPYEQYF	TGTGCCAGCAGTTTCGAGGTACCCTACGAGCAGTACTTC
TRBJ2-1	TRBV7-6	TRBD2	few	CASSPIAGYNEQFF	TGTGCCAGCAGCCCCATAGCGGGGTACAATGAGCAGTTCTTC
TRBJ1-2	TRBV29-1	NA	NA	CSVASPPYGYTF	TGCAGCGTTGCCAGCCCCCCCTATGGCTACACCTTC
TRBJ2-4	TRBV24-1	NA	NA	CATSDSGHPKNIQYF	TGTGCCACCAGTGATTCGGGACATCCCAAAAACATTCAGTACTTC
TRBJ2-1	TRBV7-9	TRBD2	NA	CASSLEGLAFTGQFF	TGTGCCAGCAGCTTAGAGGGACTAGCGTTTACGGGACAGTTCTTC
TRBJ1-5	TRBV6-5	TRBD1	NA	CASSSGTGNNGNQPQHF	TGTGCCAGCAGTTCCGGGACAGGGAACAATGGCAATCAGCCCCAGCATTTT
TRBJ2-7	TRBV6-6	TRBD2	NA	CASSSLGLAGGWSEQYF	TGTGCCAGCAGTTCCCTGGGACTAGCGGGAGGGTGGTCCGAGCAGTACTTC
TRBJ2-2	TRBV6-5	NA	few	CASKLFTGELFF	TGTGCCAGCAAGCTCTTCACCGGGGAGCTGTTTTTT
TRBJ2-7	TRBV12-3/TRBV12-4	TRBD1	NA	CASSSTGGPYEQYF	TGTGCCAGCAGTTCAACAGGGGGGCCCTACGAGCAGTACTTC
TRBJ2-1	TRBV7-2	NA	NA	CASSLVVTLYNEQFF	TGTGCCAGCAGCTTAGTGGTCACACTCTACAATGAGCAGTTCTTC
TRBJ1-2	TRBV28	TRBD1	NA	CASSSQGAGYTF	TGTGCCAGCAGTTCACAGGGGGCGGGCTACACCTTC
TRBJ2-3	TRBV7-9	TRBD1	few	CASSPGQVFSPSTDTQYF	TGTGCCAGCAGCCCGGGACAGGTATTCAGTCCTAGCACAGATACGCAGTATTTT
TRBJ1-2	TRBV3-1	NA	few	CASSQDPGGARGYTF	TGTGCCAGCAGCCAAGATCCGGGGGGGGCGAGGGGCTACACCTTC
TRBJ1-2	TRBV12-3/TRBV12-4	NA	NA	CASSPKGQLFYGYTF	TGTGCCAGCAGTCCCAAAGGACAGCTATTCTATGGCTACACCTTC
TRBJ2-7	TRBV10-3	TRBD2	many	CAISDSSGRAEQYF	TGTGCCATCAGTGATTCTAGCGGGAGGGCCGAGCAGTACTTC
TRBJ2-1	TRBV7-9	NA	NA	CASSLVGGRYNEQFF	TGTGCCAGCAGCTTAGTCGGGGGTCGGTACAATGAGCAGTTCTTC
TRBJ1-4	TRBV25-1	NA	few	CASSEPRAGNKLFF	TGTGCCAGCAGTGAGCCCCGGGCGGGGAACAAACTGTTTTTT
TRBJ2-1	TRBV5-1	NA	many	CASSPDRSYNEQFF	TGCGCCAGCAGCCCCGACAGGTCCTACAATGAGCAGTTCTTC
TRBJ2-5	TRBV6-4	NA	NA	CASSDCRQPQETQYF	TGTGCCAGCAGTGACTGTAGGCAGCCACAAGAGACCCAGTACTTC
TRBJ2-7	TRBV13	TRBD1	NA	CASSWRGQGAGEQYF	TGTGCCAGCAGCTGGAGGGGACAGGGGGCTGGCGAGCAGTACTTC
TRBJ2-1	TRBV6-2/TRBV6-3	TRBD2	few	CASSPGERGTYNEQFF	TGTGCCAGCAGCCCCGGGGAGCGGGGGACCTACAATGAGCAGTTCTTC
TRBJ2-7	TRBV7-6	NA	few	CASSPRTVNYEQYF	TGTGCCAGCAGCCCGCGGACAGTTAACTACGAGCAGTACTTC
TRBJ2-2	TRBV5-7	TRBD2	few	CASSLRVSGRALTGELFF	TGTGCCAGCAGCCTCCGGGTTAGCGGGAGGGCCCTCACCGGGGAGCTGTTTTTT
TRBJ2-7	TRBV4-1	NA	NA	CASSQDPGGSYEQYF	TGCGCCAGCAGCCAAGATCCCGGGGGCTCCTACGAGCAGTACTTC